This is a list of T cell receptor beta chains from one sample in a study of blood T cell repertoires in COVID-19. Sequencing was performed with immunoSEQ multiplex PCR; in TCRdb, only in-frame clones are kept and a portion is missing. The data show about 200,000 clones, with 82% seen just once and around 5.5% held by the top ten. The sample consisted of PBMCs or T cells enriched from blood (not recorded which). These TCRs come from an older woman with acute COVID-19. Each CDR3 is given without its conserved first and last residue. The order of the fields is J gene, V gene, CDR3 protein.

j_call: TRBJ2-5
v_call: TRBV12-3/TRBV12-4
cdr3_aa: ASSQKETQY

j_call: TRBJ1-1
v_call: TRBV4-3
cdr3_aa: ASSHFGRPITEAF

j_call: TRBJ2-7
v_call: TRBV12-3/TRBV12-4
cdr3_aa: ASSLAGGYEQY

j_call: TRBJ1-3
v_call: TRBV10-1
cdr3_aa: ASSESTGTFSGNTIY

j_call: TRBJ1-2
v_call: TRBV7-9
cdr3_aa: ASSRGSSYGYT

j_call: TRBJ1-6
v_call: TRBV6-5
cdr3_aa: ASSQGQGASPLH

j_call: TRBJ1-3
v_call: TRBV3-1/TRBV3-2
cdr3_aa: ASSLAGGNTIY

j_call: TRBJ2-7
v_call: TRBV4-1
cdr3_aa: ASSHLLMIGQGPYEQY

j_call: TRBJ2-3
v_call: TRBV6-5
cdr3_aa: ASSWTSGSTDTQY

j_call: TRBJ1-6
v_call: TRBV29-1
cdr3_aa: SVSTGNNSPLH

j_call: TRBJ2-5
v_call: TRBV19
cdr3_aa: ASSTPPAETQY

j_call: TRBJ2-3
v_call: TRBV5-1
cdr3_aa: ASSPQSTGLTDTQY

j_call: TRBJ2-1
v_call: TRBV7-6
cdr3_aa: ASSFDRGLNEQF

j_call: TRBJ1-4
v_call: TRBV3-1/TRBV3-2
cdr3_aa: ASSQDRTGNEKLF

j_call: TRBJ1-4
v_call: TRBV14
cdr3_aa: ASSNFPGEKLF

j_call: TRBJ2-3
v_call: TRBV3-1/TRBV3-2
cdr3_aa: ASRQGPRDSNFLDTQY

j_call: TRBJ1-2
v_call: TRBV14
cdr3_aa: ASSRTNSAVYT

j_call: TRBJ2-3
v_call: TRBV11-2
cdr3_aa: ASSLDQLAGGPTDTQY

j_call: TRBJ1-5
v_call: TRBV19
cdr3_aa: ASSPDSFVQPQH

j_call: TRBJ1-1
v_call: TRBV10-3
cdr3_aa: ATLGQSTEAF

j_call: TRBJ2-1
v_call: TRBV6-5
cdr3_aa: ASSYGQGLGNEQF

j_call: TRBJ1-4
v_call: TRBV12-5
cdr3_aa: ASGLGKGATATNEKLF

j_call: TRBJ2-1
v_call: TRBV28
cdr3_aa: ASSSLAGGMNEQF

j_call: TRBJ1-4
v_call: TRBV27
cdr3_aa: ASRLYSNEKLF

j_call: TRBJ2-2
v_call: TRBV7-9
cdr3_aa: ASSLVQNTGELF

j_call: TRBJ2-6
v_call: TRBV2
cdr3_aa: ASSQQGAEGANVLT

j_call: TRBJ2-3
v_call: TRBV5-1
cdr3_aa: ASSLISGKGADTQY

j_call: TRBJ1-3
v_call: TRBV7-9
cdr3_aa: ASSLPSENTIY

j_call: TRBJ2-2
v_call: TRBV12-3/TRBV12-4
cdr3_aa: ASLQTGELF

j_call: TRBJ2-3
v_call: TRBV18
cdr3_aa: ASSQQGASTDTQY

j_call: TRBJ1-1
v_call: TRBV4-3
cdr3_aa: ASSQEGQGGTEAF

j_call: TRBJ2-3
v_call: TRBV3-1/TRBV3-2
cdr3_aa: ASSPRELDRFSTDTQY

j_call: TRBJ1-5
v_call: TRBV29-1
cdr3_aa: SVEIGSGGYQPQH

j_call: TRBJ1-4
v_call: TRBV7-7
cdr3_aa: ASSPTGSANEKLF

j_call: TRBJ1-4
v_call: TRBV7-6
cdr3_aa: ASSLGAGAMGEKLF

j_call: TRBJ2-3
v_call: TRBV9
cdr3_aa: ASSFRTSGSTDTQY

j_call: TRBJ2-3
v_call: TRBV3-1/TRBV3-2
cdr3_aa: ASSRLDRGTDTQY

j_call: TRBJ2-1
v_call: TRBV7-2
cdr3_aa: ASTTSGYNEQF

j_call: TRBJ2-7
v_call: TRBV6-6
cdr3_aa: ASNLAPQDYEQY

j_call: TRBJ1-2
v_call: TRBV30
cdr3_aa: AWSVRARDRGSGYGYT

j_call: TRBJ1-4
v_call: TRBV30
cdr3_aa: AWSRARGEKLF

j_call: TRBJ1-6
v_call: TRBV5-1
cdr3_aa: ASSSDLGHSPLH

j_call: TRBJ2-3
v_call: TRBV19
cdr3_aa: ASSNRGPPDTQY

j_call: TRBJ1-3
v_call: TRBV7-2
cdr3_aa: ASSTALAGNTIY

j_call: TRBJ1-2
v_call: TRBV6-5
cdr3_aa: ASSTPGAPVSGYT

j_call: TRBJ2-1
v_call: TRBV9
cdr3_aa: ASSVGGGGHNEQF

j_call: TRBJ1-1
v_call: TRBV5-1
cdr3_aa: ASSLVGREAF

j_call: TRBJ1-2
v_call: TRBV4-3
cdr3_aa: ASSHEAGTYGYT